The sequence of this TCR beta chain was determined in a study of early T cells in non-severe SARS-CoV-2 infection. As for the study in general: Sequenced material consisted of bulk RNA (from unsorted whole blood), and chains were unpaired.

The germline V and J ends were trimmed by 2 bases and 4 bases, with 11 bases remaining between them. Germline V CDR1 and CDR2: SGHTA, FQGNSA. This CDR3 spans 14 amino acids. Concerning this clonotype itself: A much larger clone sits a single nucleotide away, making a read error possible. It is likely a read error, because the conserved phenylalanine at the end of the CDR3 is missing.

Each CDR3 protein gets one entry after TCRdb re-called the 5' RACE reads with MiXCR. The table has more than 55,000 distinct CDR3 sequences, 4.6% seen once; the top ten hold 3% to 4%. The sequencing here drew on whole blood, taken at baseline. The chain couples TRBV7-2 to TRBJ1-1; possible D gene TRBD1, 5 bases. This TCR was recovered from an adult who was a healthcare worker with PCR-confirmed SARS-CoV-2 infection or an uninfected control (not recorded which). The donor label of this sample is uncertain. The CDR3: CASSLSQGRTEAFS. The CDR3 bases are TGTGCCAGCAGCTTAAGCCAGGGACGCACTGAAGCTTTCTCT.